The 17 T cell receptor beta chains below were found in one sample sequenced in a study of blood T cells in healthy people across ages. A second PCR, run for about 6 to 12 cycles, used a sample-barcoded 5' primer plus a J-beta primer mix. TCRdb reprocessed the 5' RACE reads with MiXCR, giving one entry per CDR3 protein. The repertoire includes roughly 1 million distinct CDR3 sequences, roughly a quarter of them detected once, and about 0.8% sits in the top ten. These sequences were also reported in another study, on T cells of mothers and their children.

The sample consisted of blood. The receptors derive from a girl aged 2-10 years in good health.

This chain joins TRBV7-2 and TRBJ2-5; 9 bases are shared with TRBD1. This CDR3 spans 14 amino acids. V lost 4 bases to trimming and J lost 3 bases; unmatched junction nucleotides: 3. Germline CDR1 SGHTA, CDR2 FQGNSA. The DNA for the CDR3 is TGTGCCAGCAGCTATTGGACAGGGGAAGAGACCCAGTACTTC. It encodes CASSYWTGEETQYF.

DNA for the CDR3: TGTGCCAGCAGCAACGAGCCCTTGGGCACTGAAGCTTTCTTT. Amino acids: CASSNEPLGTEAFF. The rearrangement joins TRBV11-2 to TRBJ1-1; D gene unclear. Trimming took 5 bases from V and 4 from J, leaving 14 bases between them. This CDR3 comprises 14 residues. Germline CDR1 reads SGHAT; CDR2 reads FQNNGV.

The rearrangement joins TRBV6-5 to TRBJ2-3; a weak D match, TRBD2 (5 bases). CDR1 and CDR2 (germline): MNHEY, SVGAGI. CDR3 length equals 12 residues. Trimming pared 6 bases from V and 8 bases from J, leaving 12 bases between. Written as DNA, the CDR3 is TGTGCCAGCAGGCATACTAGTGGTACGCAGTATTTT. Translated, it gives CASRHTSGTQYF.

This clonotype was observed a few times. V gene TRBV28 combines with J gene TRBJ2-3; D not certain. CDR1 is MDHEN and CDR2 is SYDVKM in the germline V gene. CDR3 length: 15 residues. The V and J ends lost 5 bases and 5 bases respectively, with 17 bases between them. The CDR3 protein is CASSHFGSRGDTQYF. CDR3 bases: TGTGCCAGCAGTCACTTCGGGTCTCGCGGAGATACGCAGTATTTT.

The chain employs TRBV24-1 and TRBJ2-1; 8 bases line up with TRBD1. The J call may not be correct, given that the DNA end is closer to TRBJ2-5. The CDR3 extends over 14 amino acids. Germline CDR1 reads KGHDR; CDR2 reads SFDVKD. The CDR3 spells CATSDPRGLETQYF. CDR3 bases: TGTGCCACCAGTGATCCCAGGGGGCTCGAGACCCAGTACTTC.

This clonotype was seen a few times. The chain employs TRBV20-1 and TRBJ2-5, with D perhaps matching TRBD1 (5 bases). The CDR3 has 16 amino acids. Trimming shortened V by 0 bases and J by 0 bases, and 14 bases separated the two germline ends. In germline, CDR1 is DFQATT, CDR2 SNEGSKA (reference sequence). This CDR3 is CSARDGADRYQETQYF. The CDR3 coding sequence is TGCAGTGCTAGAGATGGGGCCGACAGATACCAAGAGACCCAGTACTTC.

The chain has TRBV3-1 and TRBJ2-7; 12 nucleotides match TRBD2. V gave up 4 bases and J gave up 3 bases; unmatched junction bases: 7. This CDR3 spans 16 amino acids. Germline V gives CDR1 LGHDT, CDR2 YNNKEL (reference sequence). This chain's CDR3 is CASSPSGLAGIYEQYF. CDR3 in DNA: TGTGCCAGCAGCCCCAGCGGACTAGCGGGAATCTACGAGCAGTACTTC.

This clonotype was observed a few times. Its ends do not fully match the called genes, so a read error is possible. This chain joins TRBV27 and TRBJ1-3, with a possible D match to TRBD1 (5 bases). The CDR3 extends over 13 amino acids. Per the germline V gene, CDR1 is MNHEY and CDR2 is SMNVEV (reference sequence). CDR3 loop: CASSFQGSNTVYF. CDR3 bases: TGTGCCAGCAGTTTCCAGGGAAGCAACACCGTATATTTT.

This clonotype has just a few counts. The genes are TRBV2 and TRBJ2-1, with D unclear. Trimming removed 7 bases from V and 2 bases from J, with 15 bases in between. Germline CDR1 reads SNHLY; CDR2 reads FYNNEI. This CDR3 has 15 amino acids. In nucleotides, the CDR3 is TGTGCCAGCAACCCAGGTGGGGTCCCCTACAATGAGCAGTTCTTC. Translation: CASNPGGVPYNEQFF.

On this clonotype itself: A much bigger clone sits one base away, suggesting this may be a read error. The chain couples TRBV25-1 to TRBJ1-5; D gene unclear. The CDR3 has 14 amino acids. The germline V and J ends were trimmed by 6 bases and 7 bases, with 16 bases remaining between them. Germline lookup yields CDR1 MGHDK and CDR2 SYGVNS. CDR3 amino acids: CASRRRVNGQPQHF. In DNA, the CDR3 is TGTGCCAGCAGGAGAAGGGTAAATGGACAGCCCCAGCATTTT.

This clonotype was counted once. This chain's CDR3 is CASSKGTGKGEKLFF. CDR3 DNA: TGTGCCAGCAGCAAAGGGACAGGGAAGGGTGAAAAACTGTTTTTT. This chain links TRBV12-3 or TRBV12-4 with TRBJ1-4; the match to TRBD1 covers 9 bases. V lost 6 bases to trimming and J lost 7 bases; unmatched junction nucleotides: 9. The CDR3 has 15 residues.

This clonotype has just a few counts. CDR3 in DNA: TGTGCCAGCAGTTTATCGAACCCCACTAGCGGGAATGAGCAGTTCTTC. It specifies CASSLSNPTSGNEQFF. V gene TRBV27 combines with J gene TRBJ2-1; TRBD2 agrees at 9 bases. The germline gives CDR1 MNHEY, CDR2 SMNVEV (reference sequence). The CDR3 has 16 residues. V was pared by 0 bases and J by 7 bases, with 7 bases of the junction left unmatched.

This clonotype was counted only a few times. V usage is TRBV4-1 and J usage is TRBJ2-5, with TRBD1 as a possible D gene (6 bases). The last part of the DNA fits TRBJ2-1 better; the J call may be wrong. Looked up from germline, CDR1 is MGHRA and CDR2 is YSYEKL. The CDR3 has 14 amino acids. CDR3 bases: TGCGCCAGCAGCACAGGGTTAGCCTACAATGAGCAGTTCTTC. Translated, it gives CASSTGLAYNEQFF.

This CDR3 is CASSPHQDSPPAEAFF. The CDR3 region has the DNA TGCGCCAGCAGCCCCCATCAGGACTCCCCTCCCGCTGAAGCTTTCTTT. The genes are TRBV5-1 and TRBJ1-1; D is uncertain. This CDR3 has 16 residues. Trimming removed 4 bases at V and 6 bases at J, with 22 bases between. Germline assignment: CDR1 SGHRS and CDR2 YFSETQ.

The CDR3 protein is CAISEKDRPSYEQYF. CDR3 bases: TGTGCCATCAGTGAAAAAGACAGGCCTTCCTACGAGCAGTACTTC. The chain is built from TRBV10-3 and TRBJ2-7; tentative D call: TRBD1 (6 bases). CDR1 ENHRY and CDR2 SYGVKD come from the germline V gene. V dropped 3 bases and J dropped 1 base, with 13 bases sitting between them. This CDR3 comprises 15 residues.

This clonotype was detected a few times. The V and J genes are TRBV11-2 and TRBJ2-4; D gene uncertain. This CDR3 spans 16 amino acids. Germline CDR1 and CDR2: SGHAT and FQNNGV. V lost 4 bases and J 0 bases, leaving 13 bases between the germline ends. CDR3 sequence: CASSSLLYVAKNIQYF. The CDR3 DNA follows: TGTGCCAGCAGCTCCCTACTTTATGTAGCCAAAAACATTCAGTACTTC.

The genes are TRBV7-2 and TRBJ2-3; 7 nucleotides match TRBD2. V gave up 3 bases and J gave up 2 bases; unmatched junction bases: 5. CDR1 is SGHTA and CDR2 is FQGNSA in the germline V gene. The CDR3 length is 15 residues. Here the CDR3 reads CASSLSGAVTDTQYF. The DNA of the CDR3 is TGTGCCAGCAGCTTGAGCGGGGCCGTCACAGATACGCAGTATTTT.